Listed here are 23 T cell receptor beta chains from one sample, sequenced in a study of Graves' ophthalmopathy and Graves' hyperthyroidism. RNA transcripts yielded amplified TCR beta CDR3 regions. An initial RT-PCR round employing HTBI primers preceded a second-round multiplex PCR. TCRdb re-called the multiplex PCR reads through MiXCR, storing one row per CDR3 protein. In the table there are hundreds of thousands of distinct CDR3 sequences, about 41% of which are singletons. The sample consisted of peripheral blood. The receptor set was obtained from an adult man with Graves' ophthalmopathy.

This chain connects TRBV20-1 to TRBJ2-5; the D gene could be TRBD1 or TRBD2 (6 bases each). Trimming removed 6 bases from V and 5 bases from J, with 19 bases in between. Per germline, CDR1 DFQATT and CDR2 SNEGSKA (reference sequence). This CDR3 has 14 residues. In DNA form, the CDR3 reads TGCAGTGCCTCCGGGGGCTCAAATGGGGAGACCCAGTACTTC. It is translated as CSASGGSNGETQYF.

In this sample, this clonotype turned up many times. The chain joins TRBV7-3 to TRBJ1-1; D unresolved. CDR1 is SGHTA and CDR2 is FQGTGA in the germline V gene. The V end was cut by 3 bases, the J end by 6 bases, with 11 bases between. This CDR3 spans 13 amino acids. CDR3 in amino acids: CASSFLGAAEAFF. For the CDR3, the DNA is TGTGCCAGCAGCTTTCTTGGTGCAGCTGAAGCTTTCTTT.

This rearrangement joins TRBV6-2 or TRBV6-3 to TRBJ2-6; TRBD1 aligns across 8 bases. Unmatched junction bases numbered 14, after V lost 5 bases and J lost 8 bases. CDR1 is MNHEY, CDR2 SVGEGT, per germline. The CDR3 is 17 residues long. The chain's CDR3 is CASSERGRGHGTNVLTF. Written as DNA, the CDR3 is TGTGCCAGCAGTGAAAGAGGCAGGGGGCACGGGACCAACGTCCTGACTTTC.

The chain has TRBV11-1 and TRBJ1-1; 8 positions agree with TRBD1. V was pared by 0 bases and J by 0 bases, with 6 bases of the junction left unmatched. Germline CDR1 is SGHAT and CDR2 is FQDESV (reference sequence). This CDR3 spans 17 amino acids. CDR3 loop: CASSLATGTGMNTEAFF. The CDR3 region has the DNA TGTGCCAGCAGCTTAGCAACCGGGACAGGCATGAACACTGAAGCTTTCTTT.

The rearrangement links TRBV12-3 or TRBV12-4 to TRBJ2-7; TRBD2 agrees at 8 bases. The V segment lost 7 bases and the J segment 6 bases; nucleotides outside the gene matches: 11. The CDR3 extends over 14 amino acids. In nucleotides, the CDR3 is TGTGCCAGCAACCCTGAAGCGGGAGAAGGCGAGCAGTACTTC. It is translated as CASNPEAGEGEQYF.

This clonotype was counted at least ten times. This chain links TRBV7-8 with TRBJ2-7; D is perhaps TRBD1 (5 bases). V shed 2 bases and J shed 2 bases, with 13 bases lying between them. This CDR3 contains 15 residues. Looked up from germline, CDR1 is SGHVS and CDR2 is FQNEAQ. CDR3 in amino acids: CASSLSLSGPYEQYF. The CDR3 coding sequence is TGTGCCAGCAGCTTATCTCTCTCAGGGCCCTACGAGCAGTACTTC. Based on the CDR3 plus reference TRBV7-8 and TRBJ2-7, the full variable domain is GAGVSQSPRYKVAKRGQDVALRCDPISGHVSLFWYQQALGQGPEFLTYFQNEAQLDKSGLPSDRFFAERPEGSVSTLKIQRTQQEDSAVYLCASSLSLSGPYEQYFGPGTRLTVT.

Concerning this clonotype itself: With a much larger clone just one base away, this may be a read error. The chain has TRBV5-1 and TRBJ2-5; 9 positions agree with TRBD1. With 3 bases clipped from V and 9 bases from J, the junction kept 6 bases outside the gene matches. The length of the CDR3 is 13 residues. In germline, CDR1 is SGHRS, CDR2 YFSETQ. The CDR3 here is CASSSGTGRAQYF. CDR3 bases: TGCGCCAGCAGCTCCGGGACAGGGAGGGCCCAGTACTTC.

This clonotype has only one observation. At one end, the junction sequence differs from germline, possibly due to a read error. This chain links TRBV25-1 with TRBJ2-2; 8 bases line up with TRBD2. The CDR3 is 18 residues long. CDR1 is MGHDK and CDR2 is SYGVNS in the germline V gene. The CDR3 region is CASSQVLREGFGTGELFF. CDR3 sequence (DNA): TGCGCCAGCAGCCAAGTCTTACGGGAGGGCTTCGGCACCGGGGAGCTGTTTTTT.

This clonotype was observed at least ten times. The rearrangement uses TRBV7-7 and TRBJ2-5; D tentatively fits TRBD1 or TRBD2 (5 bases each). CDR1 is SSHAT and CDR2 is FNYEAQ in the germline V gene (reference sequence). This CDR3 is built from 13 residues. CDR3 amino acids: CATSNGGSGTQYF. DNA for the CDR3: TGTGCTACCTCAAATGGGGGTTCAGGGACCCAGTACTTC.

The chain recombines TRBV29-1 with TRBJ1-2, with D possibly being TRBD1 (6 bases). Trimming took off 3 bases at V and 8 bases at J, with 13 bases between the two ends. The CDR3 is 12 residues long. CDR1 and CDR2 (germline): SQVTM, ANQGSEA. CDR3 bases: TGCAGCGTTGAGGTCACAGGGTTCGGCTACACCTTC. Translating it yields CSVEVTGFGYTF. The full variable domain, with the rest looked up from reference TRBV29-1 and TRBJ1-2, is SAVISQKPSRDICQRGTSLTIQCQVDSQVTMMFWYRQQPGQSLTLIATANQGSEATYESGFVIDKFPISRPNLTFSTLTVSNMSPEDSSIYLCSVEVTGFGYTFGSGTRLTVV.

The CDR3 reads CATSPGANVLTF. In DNA form, the CDR3 reads TGTGCCACCAGCCCAGGGGCCAACGTCCTGACTTTC. The genes are TRBV15 and TRBJ2-6; no firm D call. This CDR3 spans 12 amino acids. Trimming pared 5 bases from V and 4 bases from J, leaving 3 bases between. Germline loops: CDR1 LNHNV, CDR2 YYDKDF (reference sequence).

This clonotype has just a few counts. This chain connects TRBV12-3 or TRBV12-4 to TRBJ1-3; no reliable D call. There are 13 residues in the CDR3. With 1 base removed from V and 4 bases from J, the gap between germline ends came to 5 bases. The CDR3 loop reads CASSLGVGNTIYF. The CDR3 coding sequence is TGTGCCAGCAGTTTAGGCGTCGGAAACACCATATATTTT.

The sample holds many counts of this clonotype. V is TRBV11-2 and J is TRBJ1-2; weak D call: TRBD1 (5 bases). Trimming left V 5 bases short and J 7 bases short, with 20 bases between. Germline V lookup: CDR1 SGHAT, CDR2 FQNNGV. CDR3 length: 15 residues. The CDR3 DNA follows: TGTGCCAGCAGCCCCCGGGGGGTTCACTATGCTGGCTACACCTTC. Translation: CASSPRGVHYAGYTF.

This clonotype was seen ten or more times. The rearrangement joins TRBV20-1 to TRBJ1-5; 7 bases map to TRBD1. The germline CDR1 and CDR2 sequences are DFQATT and SNEGSKA (reference sequence). J lost 4 bases, V lost 1 base, and 4 bases had no gene match. The CDR3 length is 14 residues. The CDR3 DNA sequence: TGCAGTGCTAGAGTCGGACAGGTTAATCAGCCCCAGCATTTT. It encodes CSARVGQVNQPQHF.

This clonotype was recorded many times. The chain links TRBV29-1 to TRBJ1-1; weak D call: TRBD1 (5 bases). The CDR3 has 13 amino acids. Germline-derived CDR1 and CDR2 are SQVTM and ANQGSEA. Deletions cut 7 bases from V and 7 bases from J, with 19 bases between. CDR3 DNA: TGCAGCGCCTCGAAGGGCGGGCAGGGTGAAGCTTTCTTT. Encoded protein: CSASKGGQGEAFF.

This clonotype has a count of ten or more. CDR3 coding DNA: TGTGCCAGTAGTCCCGGACGGGACTACGAGCAGTACTTC. This codes for CASSPGRDYEQYF. This sequence joins TRBV19 and TRBJ2-7; tentative D call: TRBD2 (5 bases). Germline V lookup: CDR1 LNHDA, CDR2 SQIVND (reference sequence). The V and J ends lost 5 bases and 3 bases respectively, with 11 bases between them. The CDR3 covers 13 residues.

This clonotype came up many times. The chain couples TRBV11-3 to TRBJ1-1; D is unresolved. V was pared by 3 bases and J by 1 base, with 6 bases between. Looked up from germline, CDR1 is SGHNT and CDR2 is YENEEA. The CDR3 extends over 13 amino acids. The CDR3 region is CASSLLSNTEAFF. CDR3 nucleotide sequence: TGTGCCAGCAGCTTGTTATCGAACACTGAAGCTTTCTTT.

This clonotype was found many times. J is TRBJ1-1 and V is TRBV7-9; D not certain. CDR1 is SEHNR and CDR2 is FQNEAQ in the germline V gene (reference sequence). This CDR3 comprises 12 residues. The V end lost 1 base, the J end lost 8 bases, and 8 bases lay between the germline ends. For the CDR3, the DNA is TGTGCCAGCAGCTTAGGAGGCAAAGAAGCTTTCTTT. This encodes CASSLGGKEAFF.

Details on this clonotype: This may stem from a read error, because a much larger clone lies one nucleotide away. This chain links TRBV7-8 with TRBJ1-5; D call uncertain. The germline CDR1 and CDR2 sequences are SGHVS and FQNEAQ. This CDR3 is 13 amino acids long. CDR3 loop: CANSLEWDQPQHF. CDR3 DNA sequence: TGTGCCAACAGCTTAGAGTGGGATCAGCCCCAGCATTTT.

There are many counts of this clonotype. The J gene is TRBJ1-2, the V gene TRBV25-1; D is perhaps TRBD1 (5 bases). Trimming cost V 1 base and J 4 bases, with 25 bases left between them. Germline lookup yields CDR1 MGHDK and CDR2 SYGVNS. The CDR3 has 19 residues. CDR3 region: CASSELGVRKGISFYGYTF. In DNA form, the CDR3 reads TGTGCCAGCAGTGAATTAGGGGTCCGGAAGGGGATCTCCTTCTATGGCTACACCTTC.

This clonotype occurred many times. V gene TRBV7-9 combines with J gene TRBJ1-6; D not certain. The V end was cut by 5 bases, the J end by 4 bases, with 9 bases between. The germline gives CDR1 SEHNR, CDR2 FQNEAQ (reference sequence). The CDR3 spans 14 residues. The CDR3 protein is CASSEGYYNSPLHF. CDR3 nucleotides: TGTGCCAGCAGCGAAGGATATTATAATTCACCCCTCCACTTT.

The J gene is TRBJ1-2, the V gene TRBV25-1; 10 positions agree with TRBD1. This CDR3 has 14 residues. Germline V gene lookup returns CDR1 MGHDK and CDR2 SYGVNS. V gave up 6 bases and J gave up 7 bases; unmatched junction bases: 8. CDR3 sequence (DNA): TGTGCCAGCAGCTTAGGGACAGGGGAAGGTGGCTACACCTTC. Translation gives CASSLGTGEGGYTF.

This clonotype was seen ten or more times. The junction shows a germline mismatch at one end, possibly a read error. This CDR3 is CSAGEGGFDTEAFF. CDR3 in DNA: TGCAGTGCTGGAGAGGGTGGGTTCGACACTGAAGCTTTCTTT. The chain employs TRBV20-1 and TRBJ1-1; D is undetermined. The V gene's germline CDR1 is DFQATT and CDR2 SNEGSKA (reference sequence). This CDR3 has 14 residues.